The rows below give T cell receptor beta chains drawn from one sample of a study of glioma-infiltrating T cells. TCRdb redid the calling of the multiplex PCR reads with MiXCR, one entry per CDR3 protein. The sample holds 12,000 or so distinct CDR3 sequences, about 30% seen once. Sequenced input: glioma tissue, nonneoplastic brain tissue, or PBMCs (not recorded which). The receptors were sampled from a human donor with low-grade glioma or glioblastoma, undergoing nonglioma brain surgery, or in good health (not recorded which). Both conserved end residues are part of each CDR3. The D gene is left open where the match is weak. A clone size is listed for some rows: how often the clone was seen (once, few, many), or a class if it is expanded.

CDR3nt: TGTGCCAGCAGCTTAGGCCAGGGGGATTCACCCCTCCACTTT
CDR3aa: CASSLGQGDSPLHF
d_gene: TRBD1
j_gene: TRBJ1-6
v_gene: TRBV7-2
abundance: medium-sized

CDR3nt: TGTGCCAGCAGTTACTCGCGCAGGGGAAGCTATGGCTACACCTTC
CDR3aa: CASSYSRRGSYGYTF
d_gene: .
j_gene: TRBJ1-2
v_gene: TRBV6-6
abundance: medium-sized

CDR3nt: TGTGCCAGTAGCCCCAGGACTAGCGGGAATTTAGACTCGGGCAATGAGCAGTTCTTC
CDR3aa: CASSPRTSGNLDSGNEQFF
d_gene: TRBD2
j_gene: TRBJ2-1
v_gene: TRBV19
abundance: .

CDR3nt: TGCGCCAGCAGCCACCCATATAATTCCTACAATGAGCAGTTCTTC
CDR3aa: CASSHPYNSYNEQFF
d_gene: .
j_gene: TRBJ2-1
v_gene: TRBV4-1
abundance: .

CDR3nt: TGCAGCGGGGGAGACAGGGGAACTGAAGCTTTCTTT
CDR3aa: CSGGDRGTEAFF
d_gene: TRBD1
j_gene: TRBJ1-1
v_gene: TRBV29-1
abundance: many

CDR3nt: TGTGCCAGCAGCGCCTCACTCGTCAGCGTCGGAGAGACCCAGTACTTC
CDR3aa: CASSASLVSVGETQYF
d_gene: .
j_gene: TRBJ2-5
v_gene: TRBV7-9
abundance: .

CDR3nt: TGTGCCAGCAGCTTGTTCAGGGGGAATGAGCAGTTCTTC
CDR3aa: CASSLFRGNEQFF
d_gene: TRBD1
j_gene: TRBJ2-1
v_gene: TRBV5-8
abundance: few

CDR3nt: TGTGCCAGCTCTCCCGGGACAGGAAACAATGAGCAGTTCTTC
CDR3aa: CASSPGTGNNEQFF
d_gene: TRBD1
j_gene: TRBJ2-1
v_gene: TRBV18
abundance: .

CDR3nt: TGCGCCAGCAGCCCTGGGACAGAATCCTACGAGCAGTACTTC
CDR3aa: CASSPGTESYEQYF
d_gene: TRBD1
j_gene: TRBJ2-7
v_gene: TRBV4-1
abundance: many

CDR3nt: TGTGCCAGCAGCCAAGACGCGTTGACTGAAGCTTTCTTT
CDR3aa: CASSQDALTEAFF
d_gene: .
j_gene: TRBJ1-1
v_gene: TRBV3-1
abundance: .

CDR3nt: TGTGCCAGCAGTTTTATAGCCGGGACTAGGGTAGCGGGAGGGCCCTCGGGAAGGAAGACCCAGTACTTC
CDR3aa: CASSFIAGTRVAGGPSGRKTQYF
d_gene: TRBD2
j_gene: TRBJ2-5
v_gene: TRBV28
abundance: .

CDR3nt: TGTGCCAGCAGCTTAGTCGGCGGCGACTCTGGAAACACCATATATTTT
CDR3aa: CASSLVGGDSGNTIYF
d_gene: .
j_gene: TRBJ1-3
v_gene: TRBV7-3
abundance: few

CDR3nt: TGCAGCGTCGATGAGACAGGGCCCCAAGAGACCCAGTACTTC
CDR3aa: CSVDETGPQETQYF
d_gene: TRBD1
j_gene: TRBJ2-5
v_gene: TRBV29-1
abundance: .

CDR3nt: TGTGCCAGCAATACCAATGAGCAGTTCTTC
CDR3aa: CASNTNEQFF
d_gene: .
j_gene: TRBJ2-1
v_gene: TRBV6-1
abundance: many

CDR3nt: TGTGCCAGCAGGCCGGGGGGTGGAAGCAATCAGCCCCAGCATTTT
CDR3aa: CASRPGGGSNQPQHF
d_gene: .
j_gene: TRBJ1-5
v_gene: TRBV6-1
abundance: medium-sized

CDR3nt: TGTGCCAGTAGTATAAACTACTTCAATGAGCAGTTCTTC
CDR3aa: CASSINYFNEQFF
d_gene: .
j_gene: TRBJ2-1
v_gene: TRBV19
abundance: many

CDR3nt: TGCGCCAGCAGTGATCGGGAGACCGAGACCCAGTACTTC
CDR3aa: CASSDRETETQYF
d_gene: .
j_gene: TRBJ2-5
v_gene: TRBV10-2
abundance: .

CDR3nt: TGCAGTGCTTCCCTAGCGGGAGGGACCAATGAGCAGTTCTTC
CDR3aa: CSASLAGGTNEQFF
d_gene: TRBD2
j_gene: TRBJ2-1
v_gene: TRBV20-1
abundance: many

CDR3nt: TGTGCCGGCAGCCAAGAGACCAGGGCCAAAAACATTCAGTACTTC
CDR3aa: CAGSQETRAKNIQYF
d_gene: .
j_gene: TRBJ2-4
v_gene: TRBV27
abundance: .

CDR3nt: TGTGCCAGTAGTATCTTGTTCTCCCTGAGCCCCTACAATGAGCAGTTCTTC
CDR3aa: CASSILFSLSPYNEQFF
d_gene: .
j_gene: TRBJ2-1
v_gene: TRBV19
abundance: .

CDR3nt: TGTGCCAGCAGCTCCGGACCCAAAGAGACCCAGTACTTC
CDR3aa: CASSSGPKETQYF
d_gene: .
j_gene: TRBJ2-5
v_gene: TRBV7-3
abundance: few

CDR3nt: TGCGCCAGCAGCGTCTCAGGGGGCAGGTACGAGCAGTACTTC
CDR3aa: CASSVSGGRYEQYF
d_gene: TRBD1
j_gene: TRBJ2-7
v_gene: TRBV5-1
abundance: .

CDR3nt: TGCAGTGCTAGAGAAGCCGGGCACTATGGCTACACCTTC
CDR3aa: CSAREAGHYGYTF
d_gene: .
j_gene: TRBJ1-2
v_gene: TRBV20-1
abundance: medium-sized

CDR3nt: TGTGCCAGCAGCCGGACTAGCGGGACTAATGAGCAGTTCTTC
CDR3aa: CASSRTSGTNEQFF
d_gene: TRBD2
j_gene: TRBJ2-1
v_gene: TRBV7-2
abundance: .

CDR3nt: TGTGCCAGCAGCTTAGGCCTCCGATTGGAGACCCAGTACTTC
CDR3aa: CASSLGLRLETQYF
d_gene: .
j_gene: TRBJ2-5
v_gene: TRBV13
abundance: .

CDR3nt: TGCGCCAGCAGCTTGGAGATATACGGAGAGCAGTTCTTC
CDR3aa: CASSLEIYGEQFF
d_gene: .
j_gene: TRBJ2-1
v_gene: TRBV5-1
abundance: .

CDR3nt: TGCAGCGTTGAAGGGACCTTTAACACCGGGGAGCTGTTTTTT
CDR3aa: CSVEGTFNTGELFF
d_gene: .
j_gene: TRBJ2-2
v_gene: TRBV29-1
abundance: .

CDR3nt: TGTGCCAGCAGACGACGGGGAGGGACAGATACGCAGTATTTT
CDR3aa: CASRRRGGTDTQYF
d_gene: TRBD2
j_gene: TRBJ2-3
v_gene: TRBV27
abundance: .

CDR3nt: TGTGCCAGCAGCCAAGATCCGGGGGTTGGCTACACCTTC
CDR3aa: CASSQDPGVGYTF
d_gene: .
j_gene: TRBJ1-2
v_gene: TRBV3-1
abundance: few

CDR3nt: TGTGCCAGCGGTGAGGGACTAGGCTTCGCAGATACGCAGTATTTT
CDR3aa: CASGEGLGFADTQYF
d_gene: TRBD2
j_gene: TRBJ2-3
v_gene: TRBV6-1
abundance: .

CDR3nt: TGCAGTGCTCTAGATGGGGTCAGCACAGATACGCAGTATTTT
CDR3aa: CSALDGVSTDTQYF
d_gene: .
j_gene: TRBJ2-3
v_gene: TRBV20-1
abundance: many

CDR3nt: TGTGCCAGCAGCTCACGGGGGCAGGGATCACCCCTCCACTTT
CDR3aa: CASSSRGQGSPLHF
d_gene: .
j_gene: TRBJ1-6
v_gene: TRBV7-3
abundance: medium-sized

CDR3nt: TGTGCCAGCTCACCTTCGCCAGAGACCCAGTACTTC
CDR3aa: CASSPSPETQYF
d_gene: .
j_gene: TRBJ2-5
v_gene: TRBV18
abundance: .

CDR3nt: TGCGCCAGCAGTGAGGCTCGAGGCGGAAACACTGAAGCTTTCTTT
CDR3aa: CASSEARGGNTEAFF
d_gene: .
j_gene: TRBJ1-1
v_gene: TRBV10-2
abundance: few

CDR3nt: TGTGTCAGCAGTTTAATCCGCGGTAGCTCCTACGAGCAGTACTTC
CDR3aa: CVSSLIRGSSYEQYF
d_gene: .
j_gene: TRBJ2-7
v_gene: TRBV28
abundance: .

CDR3nt: TGCAGTGCTAGAGATTTAGGGGGGAGCTCTGGGGCCAACGTCCTGACTTTC
CDR3aa: CSARDLGGSSGANVLTF
d_gene: .
j_gene: TRBJ2-6
v_gene: TRBV20-1
abundance: few

CDR3nt: TGTGCCAGCAGCGTGACAGGGGGCAATCAGCCCCAGCATTTT
CDR3aa: CASSVTGGNQPQHF
d_gene: TRBD1
j_gene: TRBJ1-5
v_gene: TRBV6-1
abundance: .

CDR3nt: TGTGCCAGCAGCTTAGGTCTCTCAGATACGCAGTATTTT
CDR3aa: CASSLGLSDTQYF
d_gene: .
j_gene: TRBJ2-3
v_gene: TRBV7-9
abundance: .